Included here is one TCR beta chain sequence, with context. An end of the junction differs from the germline gene, which may be a read error. These data belong to a study of OX40 agonist ivuxolimab in advanced cancers. Study in general: The patients received ivuxolimab by intravenous route every 2 weeks at 0.01 to 10 mg/kg.

Libraries were prepared by immunoSEQ multiplex PCR; TCRdb keeps only in-frame clonotypes and omits some of them. The data show about 11,000 clones, over 60% seen once. The germline V gene encodes CDR1 SEHNR and CDR2 FQNEAQ (reference sequence). This CDR3 has 14 residues. This rearrangement joins TRBV7-9 to TRBJ2-7; TRBD1 matches 8 bases. The sequencing here drew on CD4+ or CD8+ T cells sorted from blood, taken in a trial of the OX40 agonist ivuxolimab. This sequence originates from an adult with an advanced solid tumor such as melanoma, head and neck, liver or kidney cancer. The CDR3 coding sequence is TGCGCCAGCAGCCAAGGACAGGGTTTGTACGAGCAGTACTTC. Its protein product is CASSQGQGLYEQYF.